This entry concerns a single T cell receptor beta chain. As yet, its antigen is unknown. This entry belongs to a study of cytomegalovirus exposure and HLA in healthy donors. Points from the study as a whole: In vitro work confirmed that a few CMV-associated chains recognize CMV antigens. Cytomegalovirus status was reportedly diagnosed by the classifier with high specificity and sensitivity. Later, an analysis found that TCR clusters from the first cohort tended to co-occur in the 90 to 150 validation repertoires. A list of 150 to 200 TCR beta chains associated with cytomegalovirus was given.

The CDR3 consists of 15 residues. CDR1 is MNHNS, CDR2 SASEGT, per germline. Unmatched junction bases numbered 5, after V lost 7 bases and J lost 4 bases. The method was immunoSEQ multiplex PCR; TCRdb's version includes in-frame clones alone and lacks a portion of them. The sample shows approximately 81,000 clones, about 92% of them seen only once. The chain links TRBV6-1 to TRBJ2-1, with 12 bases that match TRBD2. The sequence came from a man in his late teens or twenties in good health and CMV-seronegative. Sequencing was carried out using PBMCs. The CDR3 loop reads CASIWTSGKYNEQFF. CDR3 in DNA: TGTGCCAGCATTTGGACTAGCGGGAAGTACAATGAGCAGTTCTTC.